This T cell receptor (beta chain) was found in a study of human T cells and chemical hapten exposure. TCRdb re-derived calls from the 5' RACE reads in MiXCR, one entry per CDR3 protein. The sample has 150,000 or so distinct CDR3 sequences; 4.1% are singletons. The CDR3 spans 13 residues. V shed 5 bases, J shed 3 bases, and the junction held 4 bases outside the gene matches. Looked up from germline, CDR1 is SGHRS and CDR2 is YFSETQ. In this sample, this clonotype turned up many times. The authors extracted total RNA from unfractionated whole blood. The receptor was isolated from a female donor in good health. This chain joins TRBV5-1 and TRBJ1-2, with 7 bases identical to TRBD1. CDR3 loop: CASSFDRDYGYTF. Here the CDR3 DNA reads TGCGCCAGCAGTTTTGACAGGGACTATGGCTACACCTTC.